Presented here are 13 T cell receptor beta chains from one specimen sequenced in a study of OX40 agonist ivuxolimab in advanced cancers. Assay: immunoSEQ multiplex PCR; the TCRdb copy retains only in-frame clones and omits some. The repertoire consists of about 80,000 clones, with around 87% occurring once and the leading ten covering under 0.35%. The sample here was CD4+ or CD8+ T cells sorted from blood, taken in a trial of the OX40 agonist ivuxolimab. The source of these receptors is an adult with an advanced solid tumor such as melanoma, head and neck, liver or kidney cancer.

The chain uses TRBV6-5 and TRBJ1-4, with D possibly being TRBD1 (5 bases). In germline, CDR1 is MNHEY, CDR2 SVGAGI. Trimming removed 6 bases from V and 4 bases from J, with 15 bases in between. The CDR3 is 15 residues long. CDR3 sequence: CASRDRRDVNEKLFF. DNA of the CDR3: TGTGCCAGCAGGGATCGCCGGGACGTTAATGAAAAACTGTTTTTT.

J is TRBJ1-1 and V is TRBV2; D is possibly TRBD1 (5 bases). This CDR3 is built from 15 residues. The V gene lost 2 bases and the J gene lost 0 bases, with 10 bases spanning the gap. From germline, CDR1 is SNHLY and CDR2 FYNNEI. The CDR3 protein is CASSELGPMNTEAFF. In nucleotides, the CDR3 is TGTGCCAGCAGTGAATTGGGACCGATGAACACTGAAGCTTTCTTT.

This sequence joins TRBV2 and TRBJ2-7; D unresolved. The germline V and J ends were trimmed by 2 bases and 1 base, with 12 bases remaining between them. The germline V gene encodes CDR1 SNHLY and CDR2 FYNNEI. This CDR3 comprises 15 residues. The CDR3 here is CASSEMARISYEQYF. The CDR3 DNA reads TGTGCCAGCAGTGAAATGGCTAGGATTTCCTACGAGCAGTACTTC.

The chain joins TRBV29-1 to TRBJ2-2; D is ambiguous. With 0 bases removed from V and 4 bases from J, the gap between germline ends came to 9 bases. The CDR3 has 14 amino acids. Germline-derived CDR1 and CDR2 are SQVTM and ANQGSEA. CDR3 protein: CSVEDLKGTGELFF. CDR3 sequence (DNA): TGCAGCGTTGAAGATCTTAAGGGCACCGGGGAGCTGTTTTTT.

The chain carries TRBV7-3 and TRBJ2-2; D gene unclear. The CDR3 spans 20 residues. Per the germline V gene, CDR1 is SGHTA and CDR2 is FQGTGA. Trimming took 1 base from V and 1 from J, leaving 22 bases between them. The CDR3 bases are TGTGCCAGCAGCTTAAAGCCCGTGCCCGTACGGCGGATGAACACCGGGGAGCTGTTTTTT. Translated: CASSLKPVPVRRMNTGELFF.

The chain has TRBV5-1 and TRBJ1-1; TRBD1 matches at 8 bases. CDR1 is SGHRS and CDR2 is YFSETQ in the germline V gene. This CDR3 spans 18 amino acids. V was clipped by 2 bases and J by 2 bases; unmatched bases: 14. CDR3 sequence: CASSFDPQGAGGNTEAFF. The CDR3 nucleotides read TGCGCCAGCAGCTTTGACCCTCAGGGGGCCGGAGGTAACACTGAAGCTTTCTTT.

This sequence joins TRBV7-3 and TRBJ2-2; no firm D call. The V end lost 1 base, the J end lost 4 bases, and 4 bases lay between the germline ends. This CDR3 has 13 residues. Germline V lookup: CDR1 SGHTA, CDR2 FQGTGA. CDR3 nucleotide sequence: TGTGCCAGCAGCTTAAGGGTCACCGGGGAGCTGTTTTTT. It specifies CASSLRVTGELFF.

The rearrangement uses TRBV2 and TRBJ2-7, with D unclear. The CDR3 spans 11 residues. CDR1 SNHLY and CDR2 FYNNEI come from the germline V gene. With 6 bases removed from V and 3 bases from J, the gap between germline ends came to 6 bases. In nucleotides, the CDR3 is TGTGCCAGCAGAGGGATCTACGAGCAGTACTTC. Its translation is CASRGIYEQYF.

The CDR3 region is CASSTDPLSTDTQYF. Written as DNA, the CDR3 is TGCGCCAGCAGCACGGACCCGCTGAGCACAGATACGCAGTATTTT. The rearrangement joins TRBV5-1 to TRBJ2-3; D remains ambiguous. V dropped 4 bases and J dropped 0 bases, with 12 bases sitting between them. CDR3 size: 15 residues. CDR1 is SGHRS, CDR2 YFSETQ, per germline. Together with reference TRBV5-1 and TRBJ2-3, the CDR3 gives the full variable domain: KAGVTQTPRYLIKTRGQQVTLSCSPISGHRSVSWYQQTPGQGLQFLFEYFSETQRNKGNFPGRFSGRQFSNSRSEMNVSTLELGDSALYLCASSTDPLSTDTQYFGPGTRLTVL.

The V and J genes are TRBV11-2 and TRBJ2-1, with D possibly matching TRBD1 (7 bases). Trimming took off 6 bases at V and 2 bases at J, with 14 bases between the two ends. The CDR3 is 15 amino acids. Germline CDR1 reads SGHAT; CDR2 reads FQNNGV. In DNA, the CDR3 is TGTGCCAGCAGTCAAGCCAGGGGGGCCTACAATGAGCAGTTCTTC. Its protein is CASSQARGAYNEQFF.

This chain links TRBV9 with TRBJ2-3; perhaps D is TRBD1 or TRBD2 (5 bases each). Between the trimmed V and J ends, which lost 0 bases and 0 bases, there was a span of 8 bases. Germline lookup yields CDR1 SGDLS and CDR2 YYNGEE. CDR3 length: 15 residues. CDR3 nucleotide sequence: TGTGCCAGCAGCGTAGCGGGACCTAGCACAGATACGCAGTATTTT. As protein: CASSVAGPSTDTQYF.

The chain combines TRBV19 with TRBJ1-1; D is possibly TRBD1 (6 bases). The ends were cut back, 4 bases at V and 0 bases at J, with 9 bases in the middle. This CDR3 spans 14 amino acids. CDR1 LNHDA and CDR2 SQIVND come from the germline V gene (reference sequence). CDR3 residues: CASSRTAVNTEAFF. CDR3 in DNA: TGTGCCAGTAGTAGGACAGCGGTGAACACTGAAGCTTTCTTT. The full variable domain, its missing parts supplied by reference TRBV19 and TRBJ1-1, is DGGITQSPKYLFRKEGQNVTLSCEQNLNHDAMYWYRQDPGQGLRLIYYSQIVNDFQKGDIAEGYSVSREKKESFPLTVTSAQKNPTAFYLCASSRTAVNTEAFFGQGTRLTVV.

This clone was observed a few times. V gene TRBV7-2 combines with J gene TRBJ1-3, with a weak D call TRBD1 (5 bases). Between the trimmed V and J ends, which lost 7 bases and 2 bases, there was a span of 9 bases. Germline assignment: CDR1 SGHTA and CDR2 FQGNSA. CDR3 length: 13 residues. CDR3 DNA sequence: TGTGCCAGCACCAGGGTAGCTGGAAACACCATATATTTT. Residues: CASTRVAGNTIYF.